Following are 26 T cell receptor beta chains from one sample sequenced in a study of early T cells in non-severe SARS-CoV-2 infection. TCRdb processed the 5' RACE reads anew with MiXCR; each CDR3 protein has one entry. This table has about 83,000 distinct CDR3 sequences, roughly an eighth appearing once. Sequencing used whole blood. The source is an adult who was a healthcare worker with PCR-confirmed SARS-CoV-2 infection or an uninfected control (not recorded which).

This clonotype was counted ten times or more. V and J are TRBV19 and TRBJ1-6; D is unresolved. This CDR3 contains 12 residues. The V gene lost 6 bases and the J gene lost 10 bases, with 10 bases spanning the gap. The V gene's germline CDR1 is LNHDA and CDR2 SQIVND (reference sequence). For the CDR3, the DNA is TGTGCCAGTAGCTTCCTGGACTCACCCCTCCACTTT. Protein sequence: CASSFLDSPLHF.

The chain is built from TRBV5-1 and TRBJ2-2; 9 bases are shared with TRBD2. Germline V gene lookup returns CDR1 SGHRS and CDR2 YFSETQ. Unmatched junction bases numbered 4, after V lost 5 bases and J lost 2 bases. This CDR3 is built from 15 residues. The CDR3 DNA sequence: TGCGCCAGCAGATATAGCGGGGGAAACACCGGGGAGCTGTTTTTT. It yields the protein CASRYSGGNTGELFF.

This clonotype was seen at least ten times. The chain uses TRBV7-6 and TRBJ2-2; D tentatively fits TRBD1 or TRBD2 (5 bases each). Germline loops: CDR1 SGHVS, CDR2 FNYEAQ. The CDR3 has 14 residues. Trimming shortened V by 7 bases and J by 7 bases, and 16 bases separated the two germline ends. CDR3 sequence: CASNSRDDYGELFF. The CDR3 bases are TGTGCCAGCAATTCTCGGGACGACTACGGGGAGCTGTTTTTT.

This clonotype was seen ten or more times. V and J are TRBV13 and TRBJ2-3, with D possibly matching TRBD1 (5 bases). The CDR3 length is 14 residues. V lost 1 base, J lost 4 bases, and 9 bases lay in between. Looked up from germline, CDR1 is PRHDT and CDR2 is FYEKMQ (reference sequence). The CDR3 loop is CASSLEGISDTQYF. CDR3 in DNA: TGTGCCAGCAGCTTAGAGGGGATATCAGATACGCAGTATTTT.

The chain is built from TRBV20-1 and TRBJ2-7, with D tentatively TRBD2 (5 bases). Deletions cut 8 bases from V and 6 bases from J, with 11 bases between. Per germline, CDR1 DFQATT and CDR2 SNEGSKA (reference sequence). The CDR3 runs to 10 residues. In DNA form, the CDR3 reads TGCAGTACACGCGGGCGCGAGCAGTACTTC. Residues: CSTRGREQYF.

This clonotype came up many times. The chain uses TRBV6-6 and TRBJ1-1; D may be TRBD1 (5 bases). From germline, CDR1 is MNHNY and CDR2 SVGAGI (reference sequence). Trimming took off 10 bases at V and 4 bases at J, with 25 bases between the two ends. The CDR3 is 16 amino acids. CDR3 sequence: CATQLFFWGRSTEAFF. CDR3 coding DNA: TGTGCCACCCAGTTATTTTTCTGGGGACGGTCCACTGAAGCTTTCTTT.

In its sample, this clonotype was seen a few times. The V gene is TRBV7-8, the J gene TRBJ1-5, with D hard to call. CDR3 length: 16 residues. Germline CDR1 SGHVS, CDR2 FQNEAQ. V was trimmed by 0 bases and J by 0 bases, leaving 9 bases between them. The CDR3 loop reads CASSLAPTDSNQPQHF. For the CDR3, the DNA is TGTGCCAGCAGCTTAGCCCCCACAGATAGCAATCAGCCCCAGCATTTT.

This clonotype was seen only a few times. The CDR3 DNA reads as TGTGCCAGCTCACCACCTTTCGGAGGGGACCTCTCTGGGGCCAACGTCCTGACTTTC. Encoded protein: CASSPPFGGDLSGANVLTF. The chain combines TRBV18 with TRBJ2-6; a possible D gene is TRBD2 (6 bases). The V end was cut by 0 bases, the J end by 0 bases, with 15 bases between. The CDR3 is made up of 19 amino acids. Germline CDR1 and CDR2: KGHSH and LQKENI.

This clonotype occurred many times. This sequence joins TRBV19 and TRBJ1-2; no reliable D call. The CDR3 loop spans 14 amino acids. Germline assignment: CDR1 LNHDA and CDR2 SQIVND (reference sequence). V gave up 0 bases and J gave up 4 bases, with 9 bases separating them. The CDR3 coding sequence is TGTGCCAGTAGTATAGAGTTAATCGGCTATGGCTACACCTTC. Residues: CASSIELIGYGYTF.

The chain has TRBV11-2 and TRBJ2-5; 13 bases agree with TRBD2. J gave up 1 base and V 5 bases, and 4 bases lay outside the gene matches. The germline gives CDR1 SGHAT, CDR2 FQNNGV. The CDR3 sequence is 16 residues long. The CDR3 sequence is CASSLRLAGGQETQYF. The CDR3 region has the DNA TGTGCCAGCAGCCTAAGACTAGCGGGGGGCCAAGAGACCCAGTACTTC.

This clonotype has a handful of counts. Here the CDR3 DNA reads TGTGCCAGCACGCTGGTTCGGGGAAACACTGAAGCTTTCTTT. It specifies CASTLVRGNTEAFF. The rearrangement joins TRBV13 to TRBJ1-1, with unresolved D. This CDR3 is 14 amino acids long. Germline CDR1 and CDR2: PRHDT and FYEKMQ (reference sequence). Trimming removed 7 bases from V and 2 bases from J, with 14 bases in between.

This clonotype was seen a few times. This chain joins TRBV6-1 and TRBJ1-6, with unresolved D. V lost 4 bases to trimming and J lost 0 bases, with 4 bases between them. This CDR3 is built from 14 residues. Per the germline V gene, CDR1 is MNHNS and CDR2 is SASEGT. CDR3 loop: CASSGRSYNSPLHF. The CDR3 nucleotides read TGTGCCAGCAGTGGTCGCTCCTATAATTCACCCCTCCACTTT.

This clonotype was counted ten times or more. This chain joins TRBV5-4 and TRBJ1-2, with TRBD1 identical over 9 bases. Germline lookup yields CDR1 SGHNT and CDR2 YYREEE (reference sequence). The CDR3 totals 17 residues. Trimming cost V 0 bases and J 6 bases; bases outside gene matches: 12. Written as DNA, the CDR3 is TGTGCCAGCAGCTTGGGGGGGGCTGGACAGGGGATCGATGGCTACACCTTC. This translates into CASSLGGAGQGIDGYTF.

Many counts were recorded for this clonotype. The chain has TRBV6-2 or TRBV6-3 and TRBJ1-5; D uncertain. Between the trimmed V and J ends, which lost 7 bases and 7 bases, there was a span of 14 bases. Germline V gene data show CDR1 as MNHEY and CDR2 as SVGEGT. This CDR3 spans 13 amino acids. The DNA of the CDR3 is TGTGCCAGCAAGGGAGGCGGAGAACAGCCCCAGCATTTT. Protein sequence: CASKGGGEQPQHF.

This clonotype was seen ten or more times. This chain uses TRBV11-2 with TRBJ1-2; TRBD1 matches at 9 bases. This CDR3 region has 15 residues. Trimming removed 4 bases from V and 4 bases from J; junction bases left unmatched: 7. From germline, CDR1 is SGHAT and CDR2 FQNNGV. DNA of the CDR3: TGTGCCAGCAGCTCAACGGACAGGGGCCCCTATGGCTACACCTTC. This sequence encodes CASSSTDRGPYGYTF.

This clonotype was seen repeatedly, ten times or more. The chain links TRBV11-2 to TRBJ2-7; the D gene is possibly TRBD2 (6 bases). The CDR3 runs to 15 residues. Germline V gene sequence: CDR1 SGHAT, CDR2 FQNNGV. V lost 7 bases and J 1 base, leaving 17 bases between the germline ends. CDR3 sequence (DNA): TGTGCCAGCACCCTGGGGGGTTGGATATCCTACGAGCAGTACTTC. Translation gives CASTLGGWISYEQYF.

The gene calls are TRBV5-6 and TRBJ1-1; tentatively, D is TRBD1 (5 bases). V lost 2 bases, J lost 6 bases, and 14 bases lay in between. The V gene's germline CDR1 is SGHDT and CDR2 YYEEEE. The CDR3 length is 14 residues. The CDR3 loop reads CASSFDSKGPEAFF. CDR3 nucleotides: TGTGCCAGCAGCTTTGACAGTAAGGGGCCTGAAGCTTTCTTT.

This clonotype has just a few counts. The chain is built from TRBV10-1 and TRBJ2-1; 7 bases map to TRBD1. V was pared by 3 bases and J by 4 bases, with 3 bases of the junction left unmatched. CDR1 is WNHNN and CDR2 is SYGVQD in the germline V gene (reference sequence). The CDR3 runs to 14 residues. The CDR3: CASSDGTEYNEQFF. CDR3 bases: TGCGCCAGCAGTGATGGGACAGAATACAATGAGCAGTTCTTC.

In this sample, this clonotype turned up many times. CDR3 in amino acids: CASRRDLTQPQHF. Written as DNA, the CDR3 is TGTGCCAGCAGGAGGGACCTAACTCAGCCCCAGCATTTT. This chain joins TRBV7-2 and TRBJ1-5, with D possibly TRBD1 on 5 matching bases. Germline CDR1 reads SGHTA; CDR2 reads FQGNSA. The ends were cut back, 6 bases at V and 6 bases at J, with 12 bases in the middle. The CDR3 totals 13 residues.

There are many counts of this clonotype. The genes are TRBV20-1 and TRBJ2-7; D perhaps matches TRBD2 (5 bases). Trimming took off 3 bases at V and 2 bases at J, with 14 bases between the two ends. CDR3 length equals 14 residues. In germline, CDR1 is DFQATT, CDR2 SNEGSKA (reference sequence). CDR3 region: CSASASRGTYEQYF. Here the CDR3 DNA reads TGCAGTGCTAGCGCCAGTCGGGGAACCTACGAGCAGTACTTC.

The gene calls are TRBV6-5 and TRBJ1-2, with D perhaps TRBD1 (6 bases). V lost 0 bases and J 4 bases, leaving 15 bases between the germline ends. The CDR3 sequence is 16 residues long. Germline loops: CDR1 MNHEY, CDR2 SVGAGI. The CDR3 spells CASSYSLGARGYGYTF. The CDR3 region has the DNA TGTGCCAGCAGTTACTCCTTGGGGGCGCGAGGCTATGGCTACACCTTC.

This clonotype was counted ten times or more. The chain uses TRBV7-9 and TRBJ1-4; the match to TRBD1 covers 8 bases. In germline, CDR1 is SEHNR, CDR2 FQNEAQ (reference sequence). Germline trimming cut 4 bases from V and 6 bases from J; bases unmatched to any gene: 7. The CDR3 has 15 residues. DNA of the CDR3: TGTGCCAGCAGCTCAAAACAGGGGGAAGATGAAAAACTGTTTTTT. It codes for CASSSKQGEDEKLFF.

This clonotype was recorded many times. The V and J genes are TRBV25-1 and TRBJ2-3, with TRBD2 as a possible D gene (5 bases). This CDR3 region has 13 residues. The V and J ends lost 3 bases and 3 bases respectively, with 7 bases between them. The germline CDR1 and CDR2 sequences are MGHDK and SYGVNS. CDR3 sequence (DNA): TGTGCCAGCAGTGAGGGAGTGACAGATACGCAGTATTTT. This sequence encodes CASSEGVTDTQYF.

The CDR3 reads CSATGQYDSNQPQHF. The CDR3 DNA is TGCAGTGCTACGGGACAATATGATAGCAATCAGCCCCAGCATTTT. The chain links TRBV20-1 to TRBJ1-5, with TRBD1 as a possible D gene (6 bases). The CDR3 sequence is 15 residues long. Trimming shortened V by 4 bases and J by 0 bases, and 13 bases separated the two germline ends. CDR1 is DFQATT, CDR2 SNEGSKA, per germline (reference sequence).

This clonotype was picked up many times. The chain combines TRBV20-1 with TRBJ1-1; a weak D match, TRBD1 (6 bases). CDR3 size: 11 residues. In germline, CDR1 is DFQATT, CDR2 SNEGSKA (reference sequence). The V end lost 1 base, the J end lost 12 bases, and 12 bases lay between the germline ends. CDR3 nucleotide sequence: TGCAGTGCTAGAGTGAGGGGGGTTACTTTCTTT. This codes for CSARVRGVTFF.

This clonotype came up many times. The V call is TRBV20-1, the J call TRBJ2-1; no clear D. Germline CDR1 reads DFQATT; CDR2 reads SNEGSKA (reference sequence). V lost 2 bases to trimming and J lost 0 bases, with 8 bases between them. CDR3 length: 14 amino acids. CDR3 protein: CSARRPSSYNEQFF. CDR3 bases: TGCAGTGCTAGACGACCTTCCTCCTACAATGAGCAGTTCTTC.